This TCR beta chain was found in a study of shared clonotypes between healthy human individuals. Sorted subsets were amplified in replicate PCRs using around 200 ng DNA, 25,000 to 30,000 T cell genomes. Original handling: As immunoSEQ supplied junction-only sequences (without quality scores), filtering differed. TCRdb's copy holds only in-frame clones and misses some; the assay was immunoSEQ multiplex PCR. V, J and clone size were drawn from that table, and D and trimming were deduced from the DNA. The sample yields about 680,000 clones, about 91% seen once. Turning to this clone: Its antigen is undetermined.

In the naive CD8 group, cells lacked CD45RO and were positively selected for CCR7, so terminally differentiated effector memory CD45RA+ cells were left out. General study results and limits: Some clonotypes were shared by all four sorted-subset donors, while others were not shared. The non-shared ones had lower generation probabilities than the shared ones.

The sequencing sample was made of naive CD8+ T cells sorted from blood. The receptor was derived from a man aged 25-40 years in good health.

In DNA form, the CDR3 reads TGCGCCAGCAGCCAAGTGGGGACAGGCCAAGAGACCCAGTACTTC. It codes for CASSQVGTGQETQYF. The rearrangement links TRBV4-1 to TRBJ2-5; the match to TRBD1 covers 8 bases. V lost 1 base to trimming and J lost 1 base; unmatched junction nucleotides: 2. The CDR3 totals 15 residues. Germline V gene lookup returns CDR1 MGHRA and CDR2 YSYEKL.